This T cell receptor (beta chain) was recovered during a study of cytomegalovirus exposure and HLA in healthy donors. Study in general: Earlier, almost 120 million unique TCR beta sequences were recovered from about 170 million T cells by an analysis. Genotyping of 398 donors showed that roughly 80% belonged to the Caucasian-associated ancestry cluster. Findings of the study overall: Being productive about 87% or about 30% of the time was typical of most TCR beta V segments in an earlier analysis. A later analysis linked a missense variant in DCLRE1C to the trimming of TCR beta V and J genes.

Worth noting for this clone: What it recognizes is unknown.

CDR3 length: 14 amino acids. Per the germline V gene, CDR1 is MNHEY and CDR2 is SVGAGI. Trimming stripped 5 bases from V and 4 bases from J, with 15 bases between. The PCR was carried out with 60 Vbeta primers and 13 Jbeta primers. Generated by immunoSEQ multiplex PCR, the TCRdb table keeps only in-frame clones and is missing some. The table includes fewer than 200,000 clones, around 83% detected once. Sample: PBMCs. The V gene is TRBV6-5, the J gene TRBJ2-7; TRBD2 might be the D (6 bases). This sequence originates from a man aged 25-45 years in good health and CMV-seropositive. CDR3: CASSAAGNPYEQYF. The CDR3 DNA is TGTGCCAGCAGTGCCGCGGGAAATCCTTACGAGCAGTACTTC.